This TCR beta chain was profiled in a study of shared clonotypes between healthy human individuals. At the level of the study: In total, the donors were a couple of women and a few men aged 18 to 49.

Using immunoSEQ multiplex PCR, the repertoire was profiled, and TCRdb retains in-frame clones only, with some absent. The profile shows about 380,000 clones, approximately 97% of them singletons. V was pared by 7 bases and J by 9 bases, with 11 bases of the junction left unmatched. There are 14 residues in the CDR3. Germline CDR1 SQVTM, CDR2 ANQGSEA. The chain carries TRBV29-1 and TRBJ2-7, with 14 bases fitting TRBD2. The TCR was taken from a man aged 25 to 40 in good health. What was sequenced was memory CD8+ T cells sorted from blood. Specified subset: CD45RO+ cells pooled with CCR7-negative TemRA cells. The CDR3 DNA reads as TGCAGCGCGGAGACCGGGACTAGCGGGAGAGGGCAGTACTTC. It translates to CSAETGTSGRGQYF.